Ten or more counts support the clone carrying this T cell receptor beta chain. Its target is unknown. There are 13 residues in the CDR3. Trimming left V 8 bases short and J 2 bases short, with 12 bases between. The TCR library was built from RNA with a 3' RACE protocol and unique molecular identifiers. TCRdb reprocessed the 3' RACE reads via MiXCR and lists one record per CDR3 protein. This table has about 86,000 distinct CDR3 sequences, about 6.9% appearing once. This record comes from a study of HIV-infected children after antiretroviral therapy interruption. The wider study: All children had CD4+ count above 500 and viral load below 50 copies/ml.

Treatment indicated: PENTA 11 planned treatment interruption arm or continuous ART arm. At least 24 weeks of at least three-drug ART, in children 2 to 15 years. Naive CD4+ CD45RA+ CD45RO- T cells were FACS-sorted from thawed PBMCs. Broader study findings: Naive CD4+ CDR3 sharing between time points fell after interruption began.

The source of this sequence is a pool of human donors with HIV. J is TRBJ1-1 and V is TRBV12-3 or TRBV12-4; D unclear. Sequences were derived from CD45RA+ CD4+ T cells from PBMCs, pooled from several time points, sampled from a donor given antiretroviral therapy, either interrupted or continuous. Described subset: naive CD4+ CD45RA+ CD45RO- T cells. CDR3 loop: CASAGPLNTEAFF. The CDR3 nucleotides are TGTGCCAGCGCCGGCCCCCTAAACACTGAAGCTTTCTTT.